This T cell receptor beta chain appears in the sequencing data of a study of identical twins. The study, taken as a whole, reports: A lower insertion count was a feature of abundant cord blood beta clonotypes, with no such feature in memory repertoires. Where beta out-of-frame sequences were concerned, excess twin sharing was weaker.

There are many counts of this clonotype. Its antigen is still unknown. The CDR3 contains 15 residues. The V and J ends lost 5 bases and 3 bases, in that order; junction bases with no gene match: 7. Germline CDR1 is MRHNA and CDR2 is SNTAGT. A template switching step contributed a universal primer site, while unique molecular identifiers were present in the cDNA. TCRdb reprocessed the 5' RACE reads via MiXCR and lists one record per CDR3 protein. The sample records some 730,000 distinct CDR3 sequences, 18% being singletons. This same sample was also part of a study on T cells expressing NK-cell markers. According to that study: Five or six donors showed dominant NKG2C+ clonotypes comprising roughly 1.0-7.5% of their CD8+ T cells.

This sequence joins TRBV6-4 and TRBJ1-2; 9 positions agree with TRBD1. The sample consisted of PBMCs. The TCR comes from a woman aged 18-30 years in good health. This chain's CDR3 is CASSQEGQGHYGYTF. The CDR3 DNA reads TGTGCCAGCAGTCAAGAAGGACAGGGGCACTATGGCTACACCTTC.